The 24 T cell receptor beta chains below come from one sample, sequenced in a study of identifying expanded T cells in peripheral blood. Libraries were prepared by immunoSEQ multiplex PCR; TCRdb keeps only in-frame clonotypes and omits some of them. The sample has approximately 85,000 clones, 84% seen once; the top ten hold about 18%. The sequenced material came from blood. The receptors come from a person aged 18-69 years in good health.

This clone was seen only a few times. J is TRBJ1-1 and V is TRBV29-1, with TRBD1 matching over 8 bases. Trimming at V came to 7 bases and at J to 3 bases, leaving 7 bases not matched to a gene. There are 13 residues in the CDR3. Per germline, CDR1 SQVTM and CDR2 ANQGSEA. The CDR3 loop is CSGAQGADTEAFF. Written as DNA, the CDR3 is TGCAGCGGGGCCCAGGGGGCGGACACTGAAGCTTTCTTT. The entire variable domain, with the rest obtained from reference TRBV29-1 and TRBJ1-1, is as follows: SAVISQKPSRDICQRGTSLTIQCQVDSQVTMMFWYRQQPGQSLTLIATANQGSEATYESGFVIDKFPISRPNLTFSTLTVSNMSPEDSSIYLCSGAQGADTEAFFGQGTRLTVV.

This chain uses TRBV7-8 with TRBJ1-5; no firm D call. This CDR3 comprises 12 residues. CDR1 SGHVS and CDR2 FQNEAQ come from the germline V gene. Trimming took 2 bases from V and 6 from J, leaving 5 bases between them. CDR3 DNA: TGTGCCAGCAGCTTACATTCTCAGCCCCAGCATTTT. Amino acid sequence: CASSLHSQPQHF.

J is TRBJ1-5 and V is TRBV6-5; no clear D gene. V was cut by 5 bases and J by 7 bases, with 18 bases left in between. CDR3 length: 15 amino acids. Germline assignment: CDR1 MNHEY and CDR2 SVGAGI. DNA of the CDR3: TGTGCCAGCAGTACCTTTTGGGGAGGAGGACAGCCCCAGCATTTT. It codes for CASSTFWGGGQPQHF.

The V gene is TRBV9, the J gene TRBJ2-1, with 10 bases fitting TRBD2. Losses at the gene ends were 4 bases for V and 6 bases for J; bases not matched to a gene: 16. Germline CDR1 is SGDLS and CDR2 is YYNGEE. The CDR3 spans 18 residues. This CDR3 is CASSPRGSSGRWSNEQFF. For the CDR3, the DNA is TGTGCCAGCAGCCCCCGCGGTTCTAGCGGGAGATGGAGCAATGAGCAGTTCTTC. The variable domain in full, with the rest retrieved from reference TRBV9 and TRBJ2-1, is DSGVTQTPKHLITATGQRVTLRCSPRSGDLSVYWYQQSLDQGLQFLIQYYNGEERAKGNILERFSAQQFPDLHSELNLSSLELGDSALYFCASSPRGSSGRWSNEQFFGPGTRLTVL.

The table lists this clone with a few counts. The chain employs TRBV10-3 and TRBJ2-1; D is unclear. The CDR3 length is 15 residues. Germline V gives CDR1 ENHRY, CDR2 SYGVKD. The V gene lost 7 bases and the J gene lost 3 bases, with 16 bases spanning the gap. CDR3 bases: TGTGCCATCAAAGAGGCCTCCTACAGCTACAATGAGCAGTTCTTC. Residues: CAIKEASYSYNEQFF.

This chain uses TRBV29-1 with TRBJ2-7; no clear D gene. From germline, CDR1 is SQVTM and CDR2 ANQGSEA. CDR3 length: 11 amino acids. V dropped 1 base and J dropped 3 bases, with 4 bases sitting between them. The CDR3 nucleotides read TGCAGCGTTGAAGGTAGCTACGAGCAGTACTTC. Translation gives CSVEGSYEQYF.

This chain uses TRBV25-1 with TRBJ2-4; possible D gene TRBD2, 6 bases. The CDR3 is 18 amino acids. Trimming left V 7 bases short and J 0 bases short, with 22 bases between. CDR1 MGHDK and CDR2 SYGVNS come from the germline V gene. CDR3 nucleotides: TGTGCCAGCACTTTCCCGGGGACTTCAAGGCTAGCCAAAAACATTCAGTACTTC. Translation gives CASTFPGTSRLAKNIQYF.

In DNA, the CDR3 is TGTGCCAGCTCACCAACATCCCCGGGAGTGTCCTACGAGCAGTACTTC. Translating gives CASSPTSPGVSYEQYF. The rearrangement links TRBV18 to TRBJ2-7; TRBD2 is a possible D gene (6 bases). The CDR3 spans 16 residues. Germline CDR1 is KGHSH and CDR2 is LQKENI. Trimming took 2 bases from V and 1 from J, leaving 15 bases between them.

The CDR3 bases are TGTGCCAGCAGCCAATCGTATGGGGGGGCGAATCAGCCCCAGCATTTT. Translation gives CASSQSYGGANQPQHF. The chain is built from TRBV16 and TRBJ1-5; perhaps TRBD1 as D (6 bases). This CDR3 is built from 16 residues. CDR1 KGHSY and CDR2 FQNENV come from the germline V gene. V was trimmed by 0 bases and J by 4 bases, leaving 13 bases between them.

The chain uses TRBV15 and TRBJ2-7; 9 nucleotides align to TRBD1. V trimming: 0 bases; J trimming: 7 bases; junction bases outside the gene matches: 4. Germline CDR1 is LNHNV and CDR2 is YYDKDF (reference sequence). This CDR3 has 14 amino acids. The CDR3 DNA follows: TGTGCCACCAGCAGAGATTTGACAGGGGGAGAGCAGTACTTC. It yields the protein CATSRDLTGGEQYF.

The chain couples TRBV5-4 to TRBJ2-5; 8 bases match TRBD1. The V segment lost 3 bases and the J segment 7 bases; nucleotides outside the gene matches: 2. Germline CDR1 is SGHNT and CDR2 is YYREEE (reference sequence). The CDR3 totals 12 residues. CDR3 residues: CASSSDRVTQYF. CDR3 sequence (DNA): TGTGCCAGCAGCTCGGACAGGGTGACCCAGTACTTC.

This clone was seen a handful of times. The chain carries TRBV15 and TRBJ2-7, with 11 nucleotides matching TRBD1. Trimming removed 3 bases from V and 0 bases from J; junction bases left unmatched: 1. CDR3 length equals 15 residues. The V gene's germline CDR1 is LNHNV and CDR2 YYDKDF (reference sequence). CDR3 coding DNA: TGTGCCACCAGCAGGGGGACAGGGGGCTCCTACGAGCAGTACTTC. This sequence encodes CATSRGTGGSYEQYF. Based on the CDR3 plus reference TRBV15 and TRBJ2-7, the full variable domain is DAMVIQNPRYQVTQFGKPVTLSCSQTLNHNVMYWYQQKSSQAPKLLFHYYDKDFNNEADTPDNFQSRRPNTSFCFLDIRSPGLGDTAMYLCATSRGTGGSYEQYFGPGTRLTVT.

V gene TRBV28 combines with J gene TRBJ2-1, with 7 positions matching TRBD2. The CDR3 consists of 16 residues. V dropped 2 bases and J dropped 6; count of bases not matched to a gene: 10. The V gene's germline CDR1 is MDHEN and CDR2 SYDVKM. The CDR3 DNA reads TGTGCCAGCAGTTTAGGTCAGGGAGGGATTGCCAATGAGCAGTTCTTC. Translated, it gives CASSLGQGGIANEQFF.

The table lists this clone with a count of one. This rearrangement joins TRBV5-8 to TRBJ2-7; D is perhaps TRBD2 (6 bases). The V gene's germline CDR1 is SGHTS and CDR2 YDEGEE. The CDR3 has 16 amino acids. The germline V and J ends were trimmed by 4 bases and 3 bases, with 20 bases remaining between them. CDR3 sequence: CASSPIPPGLVYEQYF. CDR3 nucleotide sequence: TGTGCCAGCAGCCCTATACCTCCGGGACTCGTCTACGAGCAGTACTTC.

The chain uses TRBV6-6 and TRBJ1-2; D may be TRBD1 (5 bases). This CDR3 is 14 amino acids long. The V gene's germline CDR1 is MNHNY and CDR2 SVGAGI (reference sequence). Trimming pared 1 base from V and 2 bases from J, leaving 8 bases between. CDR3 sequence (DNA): TGTGCCAGCAGTTACTTTCCAGGGAACTATGGCTACACCTTC. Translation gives CASSYFPGNYGYTF.

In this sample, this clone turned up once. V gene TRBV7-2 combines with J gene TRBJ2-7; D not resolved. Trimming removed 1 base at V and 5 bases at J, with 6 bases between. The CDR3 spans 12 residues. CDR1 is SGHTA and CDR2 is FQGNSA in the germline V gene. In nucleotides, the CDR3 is TGTGCCAGCAGCTTAGGGAGAAACGAGCAGTACTTC. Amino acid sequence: CASSLGRNEQYF.

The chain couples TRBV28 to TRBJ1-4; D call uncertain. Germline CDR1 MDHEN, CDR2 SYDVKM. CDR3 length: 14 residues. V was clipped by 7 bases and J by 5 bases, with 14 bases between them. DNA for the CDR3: TGTGCCAGCAATGAGCGGCGGTTAAATGAAAAACTGTTTTTT. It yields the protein CASNERRLNEKLFF.

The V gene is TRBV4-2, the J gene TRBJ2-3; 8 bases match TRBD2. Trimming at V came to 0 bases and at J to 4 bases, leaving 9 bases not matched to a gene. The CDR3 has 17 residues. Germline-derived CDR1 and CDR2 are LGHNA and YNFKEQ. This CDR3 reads CASSQDPGGRTPDTQYF. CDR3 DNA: TGTGCCAGCAGCCAAGATCCGGGCGGGAGGACCCCAGATACGCAGTATTTT.

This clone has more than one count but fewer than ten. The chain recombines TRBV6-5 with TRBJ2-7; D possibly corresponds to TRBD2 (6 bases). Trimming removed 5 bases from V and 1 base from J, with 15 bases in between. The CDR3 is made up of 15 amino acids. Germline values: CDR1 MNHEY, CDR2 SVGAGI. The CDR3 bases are TGTGCCAGCAGTGCCGACCCAGGGAGGTCCTACGAGCAGTACTTC. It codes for CASSADPGRSYEQYF.

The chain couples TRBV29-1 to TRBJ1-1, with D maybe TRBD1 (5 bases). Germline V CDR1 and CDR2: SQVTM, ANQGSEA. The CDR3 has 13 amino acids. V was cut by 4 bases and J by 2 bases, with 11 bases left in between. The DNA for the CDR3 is TGCAGCGTTGTTGGGGGGACTAACACTGAAGCTTTCTTT. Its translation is CSVVGGTNTEAFF.

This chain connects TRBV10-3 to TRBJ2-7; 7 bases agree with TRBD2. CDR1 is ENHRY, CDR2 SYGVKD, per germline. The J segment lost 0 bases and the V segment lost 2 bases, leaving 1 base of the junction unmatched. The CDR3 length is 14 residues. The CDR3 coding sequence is TGTGCCATCAGTGAGGGCGGGGGCTCCTACGAGCAGTACTTC. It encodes CAISEGGGSYEQYF.

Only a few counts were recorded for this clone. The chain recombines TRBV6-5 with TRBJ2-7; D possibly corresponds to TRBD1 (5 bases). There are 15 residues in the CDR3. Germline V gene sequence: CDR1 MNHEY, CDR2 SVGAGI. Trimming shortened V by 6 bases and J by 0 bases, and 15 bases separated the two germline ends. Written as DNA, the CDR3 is TGTGCCAGCAGATATTCGACAGCGAGCTCCTACGAGCAGTACTTC. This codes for CASRYSTASSYEQYF.

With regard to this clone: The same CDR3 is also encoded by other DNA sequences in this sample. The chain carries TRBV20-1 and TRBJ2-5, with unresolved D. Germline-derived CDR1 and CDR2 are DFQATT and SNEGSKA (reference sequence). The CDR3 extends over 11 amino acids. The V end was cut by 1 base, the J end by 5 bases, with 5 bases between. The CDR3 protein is CSARGWETQYF. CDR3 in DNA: TGCAGTGCTAGAGGCTGGGAGACCCAGTACTTC.

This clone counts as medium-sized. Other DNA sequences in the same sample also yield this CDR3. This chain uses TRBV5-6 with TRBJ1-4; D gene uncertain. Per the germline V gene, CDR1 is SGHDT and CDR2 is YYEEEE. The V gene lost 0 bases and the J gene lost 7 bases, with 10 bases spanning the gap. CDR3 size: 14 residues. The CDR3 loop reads CASSLGGRFEKLFF. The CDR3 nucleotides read TGTGCCAGCAGCTTGGGAGGGCGGTTTGAAAAACTGTTTTTT.